What follows are 10 T cell receptor beta chains derived from one specimen sequenced in a study of CD8 T cells in Susac syndrome. After extraction with the RNeasy kit, roughly 0.5 to 1 ug of the RNA was reverse transcribed using random hexamers. MiXCR was run by TCRdb on the immunoSEQ multiplex PCR reads, yielding one entry per CDR3 protein. Here the sample spans approximately 87,000 distinct CDR3 sequences, about 95% being singletons. The sample comprised CD8+ T cells from PBMCs. The receptors originated from a human donor with Susac syndrome.

The chain is built from TRBV24-1 and TRBJ2-3; possibly TRBD2 for D (5 bases). The CDR3 sequence is 15 residues long. The V and J ends lost 4 bases and 0 bases respectively, with 10 bases between them. Per the germline V gene, CDR1 is KGHDR and CDR2 is SFDVKD. The CDR3 loop is CATSEGASSTDTQYF. In nucleotides, the CDR3 is TGTGCCACCAGTGAGGGAGCCTCTAGCACAGATACGCAGTATTTT.

J is TRBJ2-3 and V is TRBV3-1; the D is unclear. The CDR3 spans 12 residues. Germline loops: CDR1 LGHDT, CDR2 YNNKEL (reference sequence). Trimming left V 5 bases short and J 2 bases short, with 5 bases between. The CDR3 reads CASSTATDTQYF. The CDR3 nucleotides read TGTGCCAGCAGCACAGCCACAGATACGCAGTATTTT.

The rearrangement links TRBV20-1 to TRBJ2-2; D might be TRBD1 (5 bases). V shed 0 bases and J shed 0 bases, with 8 bases lying between them. The CDR3 is made up of 15 amino acids. CDR1 and CDR2 from the germline V gene are DFQATT and SNEGSKA (reference sequence). Here the CDR3 reads CSARESGTNTGELFF. The CDR3 DNA reads as TGCAGTGCTAGAGAGTCAGGGACGAACACCGGGGAGCTGTTTTTT.

The rearrangement uses TRBV30 and TRBJ2-3, with 8 bases identical to TRBD1. Germline CDR1 is GTSNPN and CDR2 is SVGIG (reference sequence). With 4 bases clipped from V and 4 bases from J, the junction kept 13 bases outside the gene matches. The CDR3 extends over 16 amino acids. For the CDR3, the DNA is TGTGCCTGGACTAAACCCCCGCTCAGGGGGCCAGATACGCAGTATTTT. Translation: CAWTKPPLRGPDTQYF.

The rearrangement joins TRBV27 to TRBJ2-7; D is possibly TRBD2 (5 bases). V lost 5 bases and J 0 bases, leaving 11 bases between the germline ends. There are 14 residues in the CDR3. Per the germline V gene, CDR1 is MNHEY and CDR2 is SMNVEV (reference sequence). The CDR3: CASSRTGSSYEQYF. The CDR3 DNA follows: TGTGCCAGCAGTCGGACGGGGAGCTCCTACGAGCAGTACTTC.

The V and J genes are TRBV7-8 and TRBJ1-1; no firm D call. Germline V lookup: CDR1 SGHVS, CDR2 FQNEAQ. The CDR3 sequence is 13 residues long. V was shortened by 7 bases and J by 3 bases, with 12 bases between the two germline ends. CDR3 in amino acids: CASNRGGDTEAFF. The CDR3 nucleotides read TGTGCCAGCAACCGGGGTGGCGACACTGAAGCTTTCTTT. Looking up the rest from reference TRBV7-8 and TRBJ1-1 gives the full variable domain: GAGVSQSPRYKVAKRGQDVALRCDPISGHVSLFWYQQALGQGPEFLTYFQNEAQLDKSGLPSDRFFAERPEGSVSTLKIQRTQQEDSAVYLCASNRGGDTEAFFGQGTRLTVV.

The rearrangement joins TRBV7-2 to TRBJ2-2; tentatively, D is TRBD1 (6 bases). This CDR3 comprises 16 residues. Trimming stripped 1 base from V and 1 base from J, with 10 bases between. Germline V CDR1 and CDR2: SGHTA, FQGNSA. The CDR3 loop is CASSLGLDRNTGELFF. CDR3 bases: TGTGCCAGCAGCTTAGGGCTGGACAGGAACACCGGGGAGCTGTTTTTT. The full variable domain, with the rest looked up from reference TRBV7-2 and TRBJ2-2, is GAGVSQSPSNKVTEKGKDVELRCDPISGHTALYWYRQSLGQGLEFLIYFQGNSAPDKSGLPSDRFSAERTGGSVSTLTIQRTQQEDSAVYLCASSLGLDRNTGELFFGEGSRLTVL.

The V call is TRBV7-8, the J call TRBJ2-7; weak D call: TRBD1 (5 bases). Germline-derived CDR1 and CDR2 are SGHVS and FQNEAQ. The CDR3 extends over 14 amino acids. V was pared by 1 base and J by 2 bases, with 9 bases between. CDR3 DNA sequence: TGTGCCAGCAGCTTAGGACAGTCCCCCTACGAGCAGTACGTC. Translation: CASSLGQSPYEQYV.

V gene TRBV6-2 or TRBV6-3 combines with J gene TRBJ2-7; D perhaps matches TRBD2 (6 bases). Per the germline V gene, CDR1 is MNHEY and CDR2 is SVGEGT. The V end lost 11 bases, the J end lost 0 bases, and 20 bases lay between the germline ends. The CDR3 runs to 15 residues. DNA for the CDR3: TGTGCCGCGGGACGGAAAGGGGCTAGCTCCTACGAGCAGTACGTC. The encoded protein is CAAGRKGASSYEQYV.

The chain couples TRBV13 to TRBJ1-1; possible D gene TRBD1, 6 bases. This CDR3 is 14 amino acids long. Germline V lookup: CDR1 PRHDT, CDR2 FYEKMQ (reference sequence). V was cut by 3 bases and J by 6 bases, with 14 bases left in between. The CDR3 here is CASSFRGPRAEAFF. The CDR3 nucleotides read TGTGCCAGCAGCTTCCGGGGGCCAAGGGCTGAAGCTTTCTTT.